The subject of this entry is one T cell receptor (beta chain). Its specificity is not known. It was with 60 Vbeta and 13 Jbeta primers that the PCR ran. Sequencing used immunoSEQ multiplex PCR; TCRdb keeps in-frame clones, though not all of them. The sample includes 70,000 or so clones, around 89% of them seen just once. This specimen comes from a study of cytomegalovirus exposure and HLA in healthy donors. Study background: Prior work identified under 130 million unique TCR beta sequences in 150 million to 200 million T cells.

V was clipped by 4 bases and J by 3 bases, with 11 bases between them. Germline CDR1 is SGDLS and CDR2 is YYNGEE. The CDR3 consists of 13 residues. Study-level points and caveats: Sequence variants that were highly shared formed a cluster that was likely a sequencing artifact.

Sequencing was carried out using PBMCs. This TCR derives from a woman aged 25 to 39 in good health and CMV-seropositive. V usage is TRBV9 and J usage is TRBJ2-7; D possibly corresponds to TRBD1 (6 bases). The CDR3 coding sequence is TGTGCCAGCAGCACCCAACAGGGCTACGAGCAGTACTTC. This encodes CASSTQQGYEQYF.